Listed below are T cell receptor beta chains from one sample, sequenced in a study of beta chain features in type 1 diabetes. Only in-frame clones appear in the TCRdb table, and some are missing; sequencing was by immunoSEQ multiplex PCR. The sample has more than 140,000 clones; roughly 10% are singletons. The specimen was central memory CD4+ T cells from blood. These receptors were collected from a woman aged 40 to 50 in good health. Each CDR3 is given with its conserved first and last residue. A D gene is named only where the DNA matches it firmly. The size of a clone is reported for some rows only, either as once, few or many, or as a class for expanded clones.

J: TRBJ1-3
size: few
V: TRBV7-2
D: TRBD1
CDR3: CASSFAAGQGLHF
DNA: TGTGCCAGCAGCTTCGCAGCGGGACAGGGTTTACATTTT

J: TRBJ1-6
size: NA
V: TRBV6-6
D: TRBD1
CDR3: CASSYAQGEDTPLHF
DNA: TGTGCCAGCAGTTACGCACAGGGGGAAGATACTCCCCTCCACTTT

J: TRBJ2-5
size: few
V: TRBV10-3
D: TRBD2
CDR3: CAISESEAGRNF
DNA: TGTGCCATCAGTGAATCAGAAGCGGGAAGGAACTTC

J: TRBJ1-1
size: few
V: TRBV27
D: NA
CDR3: CASSHQQDNTEAFF
DNA: TGTGCCAGCAGTCATCAACAGGACAACACTGAAGCTTTCTTT

J: TRBJ1-2
size: NA
V: TRBV2
D: NA
CDR3: CASSEEYRVYGYTF
DNA: TGTGCCAGCAGTGAAGAGTACAGGGTCTATGGCTACACCTTC

J: TRBJ2-5
size: few
V: TRBV7-9
D: TRBD1
CDR3: CASSPTPGQYQETQYF
DNA: TGTGCCAGCAGCCCAACTCCGGGACAGTACCAAGAGACCCAGTACTTC

J: TRBJ1-5
size: many
V: TRBV5-4
D: TRBD1
CDR3: CASSFQGAQPQHF
DNA: TGTGCCAGCAGCTTTCAGGGGGCTCAGCCCCAGCATTTT

J: TRBJ2-2
size: NA
V: TRBV5-4
D: TRBD2
CDR3: CASSPSGGAGELFF
DNA: TGTGCCAGCAGCCCTAGCGGGGGGGCCGGGGAGCTGTTTTTT

J: TRBJ2-5
size: NA
V: TRBV7-6
D: TRBD1
CDR3: CASSPWTGGGQETQYF
DNA: TGTGCCAGCAGCCCCTGGACAGGGGGTGGCCAAGAGACCCAGTACTTC

J: TRBJ2-7
size: many
V: TRBV4-1
D: NA
CDR3: CASSQAAGILEYEQYF
DNA: TGCGCCAGCAGCCAAGCCGCCGGCATTCTAGAATACGAGCAGTACTTC

J: TRBJ1-1
size: few
V: TRBV5-1
D: NA
CDR3: CASSHGNMNTEAFF
DNA: TGCGCCAGCAGCCACGGGAATATGAACACTGAAGCTTTCTTT

J: TRBJ2-5
size: few
V: TRBV7-6
D: TRBD1
CDR3: CASSPGQGETQYF
DNA: TGTGCCAGCAGCCCTGGACAGGGAGAGACCCAGTACTTC

J: TRBJ2-7
size: NA
V: TRBV19
D: TRBD2
CDR3: CASSISSGGRAYEQYF
DNA: TGTGCCAGTAGTATTTCTAGCGGGGGGCGTGCCTACGAGCAGTACTTC

J: TRBJ2-7
size: NA
V: TRBV6-5
D: TRBD1
CDR3: CASSQTGSSYEQYF
DNA: TGTGCCAGCAGTCAGACAGGGTCTTCCTACGAGCAGTACTTC

J: TRBJ2-4
size: few
V: TRBV19
D: NA
CDR3: CASRPELAKNIQYF
DNA: TGTGCCAGTAGACCGGAGCTAGCCAAAAACATTCAGTACTTC

J: TRBJ1-2
size: NA
V: TRBV5-6
D: NA
CDR3: CASSLQGRANYGYTF
DNA: TGTGCCAGCAGCTTACAGGGAAGAGCTAACTATGGCTACACCTTC

J: TRBJ2-7
size: NA
V: TRBV7-8
D: TRBD2
CDR3: CASSARGTSGGPSYEQYF
DNA: TGTGCCAGCAGCGCGCGGGGGACTAGCGGGGGCCCGTCCTACGAGCAGTACTTC

J: TRBJ1-6
size: NA
V: TRBV9
D: TRBD1
CDR3: CASSFLGQGANSPLHF
DNA: TGTGCCAGCAGCTTTCTAGGGCAGGGGGCGAATTCACCCCTCCACTTT

J: TRBJ2-2
size: NA
V: TRBV5-4
D: TRBD1
CDR3: CASSPRDRFTGELFF
DNA: TGTGCCAGCAGCCCCCGGGACAGGTTCACCGGGGAGCTGTTTTTT

J: TRBJ1-1
size: NA
V: TRBV6-5
D: NA
CDR3: CASTRGRDTEAFF
DNA: TGTGCCAGCACCCGGGGGAGGGACACTGAAGCTTTCTTT

J: TRBJ2-7
size: NA
V: TRBV5-1
D: NA
CDR3: CASSPGTSIYEQYF
DNA: TGCGCCAGCAGCCCCGGGACAAGCATATACGAGCAGTACTTC

J: TRBJ2-7
size: many
V: TRBV10-3
D: TRBD1
CDR3: CAISEETPGQGASYEQYF
DNA: TGTGCCATCAGTGAAGAGACTCCGGGACAGGGGGCTTCCTACGAGCAGTACTTC

J: TRBJ2-7
size: few
V: TRBV6-1
D: NA
CDR3: CASSETEQGAYEQYF
DNA: TGTGCCAGCAGTGAAACCGAACAGGGAGCCTACGAGCAGTACTTC

J: TRBJ1-2
size: few
V: TRBV18
D: TRBD1
CDR3: CASSLGQGADYGYTF
DNA: TGTGCCAGCTCCTTGGGACAGGGGGCCGACTATGGCTACACCTTC

J: TRBJ2-3
size: few
V: TRBV7-6
D: TRBD2
CDR3: CASSPGPAGGPDTQYF
DNA: TGTGCCAGCAGCCCCGGCCCAGCGGGGGGACCAGATACGCAGTATTTT

J: TRBJ1-5
size: NA
V: TRBV9
D: NA
CDR3: CASSAGASGAQPQHF
DNA: TGTGCCAGCAGCGCTGGGGCCTCCGGAGCTCAGCCCCAGCATTTT

J: TRBJ2-7
size: NA
V: TRBV7-7
D: NA
CDR3: CASSLDIADEQYF
DNA: TGTGCTAGCAGCTTAGACATAGCCGACGAGCAGTACTTC

J: TRBJ1-1
size: few
V: TRBV6-5
D: NA
CDR3: CASGEGLNTEAFF
DNA: TGTGCCAGCGGGGAGGGGCTGAACACTGAAGCTTTCTTT

J: TRBJ2-7
size: few
V: TRBV7-2
D: TRBD1
CDR3: CASSPGTGRSEQYF
DNA: TGTGCCAGCAGCCCCGGGACAGGCCGCAGCGAGCAGTACTTC

J: TRBJ1-2
size: NA
V: TRBV5-8
D: NA
CDR3: CASSPGQPAYGYTF
DNA: TGTGCCAGCAGCCCAGGACAGCCCGCCTATGGCTACACCTTC

J: TRBJ1-5
size: few
V: TRBV19
D: TRBD1
CDR3: CASSMTRGPQPQHF
DNA: TGTGCCAGTAGTATGACTAGGGGGCCTCAGCCCCAGCATTTT

J: TRBJ2-3
size: NA
V: TRBV5-6
D: TRBD2
CDR3: CASSPSGGATDTQYF
DNA: TGTGCCAGCAGCCCTAGCGGGGGCGCAACAGATACGCAGTATTTT

J: TRBJ1-1
size: NA
V: TRBV5-1
D: NA
CDR3: CATSSAGNTMNTEAFF
DNA: TGCGCCACCTCCTCGGCAGGCAACACGATGAACACTGAAGCTTTCTTT

J: TRBJ2-5
size: few
V: TRBV29-1
D: TRBD2
CDR3: CSVVLIAGGPGETQYF
DNA: TGCAGCGTTGTACTGATAGCGGGGGGCCCGGGGGAGACCCAGTACTTC

J: TRBJ2-5
size: many
V: TRBV7-9
D: TRBD1
CDR3: CASRRDRGRETQYF
DNA: TGTGCCAGCAGACGGGACAGGGGTAGGGAGACCCAGTACTTC

J: TRBJ2-3
size: few
V: TRBV5-1
D: TRBD2
CDR3: CASSLVSGGDTQYF
DNA: TGCGCCAGCAGCTTGGTTTCGGGAGGAGATACGCAGTATTTT

J: TRBJ1-6
size: many
V: TRBV7-9
D: TRBD1
CDR3: CASSPQTGGLHF
DNA: TGTGCCAGCAGCCCGCAAACAGGGGGTCTCCACTTT

J: TRBJ2-1
size: few
V: TRBV9
D: NA
CDR3: CASSVEGLSYNEQFF
DNA: TGTGCCAGCAGCGTCGAGGGTCTCTCCTACAATGAGCAGTTCTTC

J: TRBJ2-1
size: NA
V: TRBV2
D: NA
CDR3: CASSEGSARGYNEQFF
DNA: TGTGCCAGCAGTGAAGGGTCGGCTAGGGGCTACAATGAGCAGTTCTTC

J: TRBJ2-1
size: NA
V: TRBV19
D: NA
CDR3: CASTVYGQGGYNEQFF
DNA: TGTGCCAGTACCGTATACGGGCAGGGAGGTTACAATGAGCAGTTCTTC

J: TRBJ2-7
size: few
V: TRBV7-2
D: NA
CDR3: CATTGGGGPYEQYF
DNA: TGTGCCACCACCGGGGGCGGGGGACCCTACGAGCAGTACTTC

J: TRBJ2-2
size: NA
V: TRBV2
D: TRBD2
CDR3: CASNGASGSRNTGELFF
DNA: TGTGCCAGCAACGGGGCTAGCGGATCAAGAAACACCGGGGAGCTGTTTTTT

J: TRBJ1-1
size: few
V: TRBV5-4
D: NA
CDR3: CASSSPGVWNTEAFF
DNA: TGTGCCAGCAGCTCGCCAGGGGTTTGGAACACTGAAGCTTTCTTT

J: TRBJ2-5
size: NA
V: TRBV7-7
D: NA
CDR3: CASSPRRQETQYF
DNA: TGTGCTAGCAGCCCTCGTCGGCAAGAGACCCAGTACTTC

J: TRBJ2-5
size: many
V: TRBV25-1
D: TRBD1
CDR3: CASSDKQGARQETQYF
DNA: TGTGCCAGCAGTGACAAACAGGGGGCCCGCCAAGAGACCCAGTACTTC

J: TRBJ1-2
size: few
V: TRBV19
D: TRBD1
CDR3: CASRVTGGNGYTF
DNA: TGTGCCAGCCGAGTTACAGGGGGGAATGGCTACACCTTC

J: TRBJ2-5
size: NA
V: TRBV7-2
D: TRBD2
CDR3: CASSLAGLAGKETQYF
DNA: TGTGCCAGCAGCTTAGCCGGACTAGCGGGGAAGGAGACCCAGTACTTC

J: TRBJ1-2
size: few
V: TRBV4-3
D: NA
CDR3: CASSQASGSYQGYTF
DNA: TGCGCCAGCAGCCAAGCTTCAGGTTCCTATCAAGGCTACACCTTC

J: TRBJ1-1
size: NA
V: TRBV5-6
D: NA
CDR3: CASSSWTGTNTEAFF
DNA: TGTGCCAGCAGCTCCTGGACGGGAACGAACACTGAAGCTTTCTTT

J: TRBJ1-3
size: NA
V: TRBV14
D: NA
CDR3: CASSLRRDSSGNTIYF
DNA: TGTGCCAGCAGCCTTCGCAGGGATTCCTCTGGAAACACCATATATTTT

J: TRBJ1-1
size: NA
V: TRBV29-1
D: NA
CDR3: CSVAGLDGWDTEAFF
DNA: TGCAGCGTTGCGGGGTTGGACGGCTGGGACACTGAAGCTTTCTTT

J: TRBJ2-7
size: few
V: TRBV29-1
D: NA
CDR3: CSVERTASYEQYF
DNA: TGCAGCGTTGAAAGGACAGCCTCCTACGAGCAGTACTTC

J: TRBJ1-4
size: many
V: TRBV2
D: TRBD1
CDR3: CASRETGGVEKLFF
DNA: TGTGCCAGCAGGGAAACAGGGGGCGTTGAAAAACTGTTTTTT